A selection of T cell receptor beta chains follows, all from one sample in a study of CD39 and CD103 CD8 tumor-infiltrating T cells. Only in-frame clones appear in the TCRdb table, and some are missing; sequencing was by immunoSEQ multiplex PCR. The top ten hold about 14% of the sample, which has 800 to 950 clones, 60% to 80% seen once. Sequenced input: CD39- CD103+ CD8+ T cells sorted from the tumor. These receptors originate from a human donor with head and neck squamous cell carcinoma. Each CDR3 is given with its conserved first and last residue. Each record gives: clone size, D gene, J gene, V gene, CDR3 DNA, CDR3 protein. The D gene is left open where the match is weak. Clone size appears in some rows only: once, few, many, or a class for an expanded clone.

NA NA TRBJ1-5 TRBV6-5 TGTGCCAGCAGTTACAATAGCAATCAGCCCCAGCATTTT CASSYNSNQPQHF
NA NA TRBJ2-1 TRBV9 TGTGCCAGCAGCGTAGGAGTTAGCTGGGAGCAGTTCTTC CASSVGVSWEQFF
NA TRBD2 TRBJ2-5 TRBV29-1 TGCAGCGTCGAGGGACTAGCGGGGGGTCTGGCAGAGACCCAGTACTTC CSVEGLAGGLAETQYF
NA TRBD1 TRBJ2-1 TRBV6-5 TGTGCCAGCAGTTACAGGACAGGTCTCAATGAGCAGTTCTTC CASSYRTGLNEQFF
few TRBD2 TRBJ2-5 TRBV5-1 TGCGCCAGCAGCCCCGGGACTAGCGGGGGGGCCTTTATACAAGAGACCCAGTACTTC CASSPGTSGGAFIQETQYF
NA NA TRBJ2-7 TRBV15 TGTGCCACCAGCACCGGAAGCTCCTACGAGCAGTACTTC CATSTGSSYEQYF
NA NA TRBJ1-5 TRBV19 TGTGCCAGTAGTATTGGATGGCAGCCCCAGCATTTT CASSIGWQPQHF
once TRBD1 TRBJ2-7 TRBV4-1 TGCGCCAGCAGCCTATCGGGCACAGGGGTTTTGGACGAGCAGTACTTC CASSLSGTGVLDEQYF
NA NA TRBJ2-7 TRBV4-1 TGCGCCAGCAGCAGCACACAGGGCTACGAGCAGTACTTC CASSSTQGYEQYF
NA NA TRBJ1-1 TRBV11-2 TGTGCCAGCAGCTTCCAGCCGAACACTGAAGCTTTCTTT CASSFQPNTEAFF
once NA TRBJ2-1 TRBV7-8 TGTGCCAGCAGCTTAGCAGGGGCTAGGGAGCAGTTCTTC CASSLAGAREQFF
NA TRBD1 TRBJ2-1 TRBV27 TGTGCCAGCAGTTTATCTGGGACAGCTTTTAACTCCTACAATGAGCAGTTCTTC CASSLSGTAFNSYNEQFF
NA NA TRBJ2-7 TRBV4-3 TGCGCCAGCGTCGGCGAGGGGGAGCAGTACTTC CASVGEGEQYF
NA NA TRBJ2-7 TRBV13 TGTGCCAGCAGAGACACAGGGAGCTCCTACGAGCAGTACTTC CASRDTGSSYEQYF
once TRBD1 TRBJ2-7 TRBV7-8 TGTGCCAGCAGCTTACGACAGGGGCCCTCCTACGAGCAGTACTTC CASSLRQGPSYEQYF
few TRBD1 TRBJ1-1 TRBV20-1 TGCAGTTCGGACAGGCACACTGAAGCTTTCTTT CSSDRHTEAFF
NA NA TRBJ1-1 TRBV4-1 TGCGCCAGCAGCCATTTCGAGGACGCTGAAGCTTTCTTT CASSHFEDAEAFF
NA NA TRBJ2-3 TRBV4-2 TGTGCCAGCAGCCAAGAGGAAGGGGGGGGCTTGGCAGATACGCAGTATTTT CASSQEEGGGLADTQYF
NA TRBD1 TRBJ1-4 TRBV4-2 TGTGCCAGCAGCCTTAAGGGACAGGGGTTAGATAATGAAAAACTGTTTTTT CASSLKGQGLDNEKLFF
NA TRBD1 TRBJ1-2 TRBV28 TGTGCCAGCACCGAAACCGGCACCGGGACAGGGAAGCATGGCTACACCTTC CASTETGTGTGKHGYTF
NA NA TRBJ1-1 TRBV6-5 TGTGCCAGCAGTTACTCACAGACAGCCCAAGCTTTCTTT CASSYSQTAQAFF
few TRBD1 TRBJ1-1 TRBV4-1 TGCGCCAGCAGCCATAGGACAGGGTACACTGAAGCTTTCTTT CASSHRTGYTEAFF